The source of this TCR beta chain is a study of Graves' ophthalmopathy and Graves' hyperthyroidism. RNA transcripts were the template, and TCR beta CDR3 regions were amplified from them. First-round RT-PCR with HTBI primers preceded a second-round multiplex PCR. One entry per CDR3 protein results from TCRdb running MiXCR on the multiplex PCR reads. Among more than 300,000 distinct CDR3 sequences listed, approximately 15% were seen once. Regarding the study as a whole: The study's model predicted ophthalmopathy progression at roughly 69% sensitivity and almost 75% specificity.

Hyperthyroidism in these 18- to 65-year-old patients was newly diagnosed, lasting under 2 months. The table lists this clonotype with many counts. Its target is not known. V was trimmed by 5 bases and J by 8 bases, leaving 21 bases between them. Per germline, CDR1 MNHEY and CDR2 SVGAGI. CDR3 length equals 15 residues. V is TRBV6-5 and J is TRBJ1-2, with a possible D match to TRBD1 (5 bases). The sequence was collected from a woman aged 18 to 35 with stable Graves' hyperthyroidism. Source material: peripheral blood. DNA of the CDR3: TGTGCCAGCAGTCTTCAATACGGGGACCCGTTGGGCTACACCTTC. Protein sequence: CASSLQYGDPLGYTF.